This TCR beta chain was obtained from a study of T cells in Graves' hyperthyroidism and ophthalmopathy. Overall study: Peripheral blood collection took place at initial diagnosis, before any treatment.

Study results and caveats: Appearing also in blood were most of the thyroid clonotypes expanded above 0.001.

Newly diagnosed hyperthyroidism, duration under 2 months, in patients aged 18 to 65. Investigators excluded patients with uncontrolled infection, other autoimmune disease, pregnancy or lactation. A word on this clonotype: Its antigen is as yet unknown.

RNA transcripts provided the source from which TCR beta CDR3 regions were amplified. Using the HTBI primer set, a first-round RT-PCR was run on the TCR CDR3. TCRdb fed the multiplex PCR reads into MiXCR, producing one record per CDR3 protein. The sample has roughly 840,000 distinct CDR3 sequences, 35% to 40% seen once; the top ten hold 8.9%. Trimming shortened V by 3 bases and J by 2 bases, and 8 bases separated the two germline ends. The germline CDR1 and CDR2 sequences are SGHTA and FQGNSA. The CDR3 sequence is 15 residues long. This clonotype originated in a man younger than 30 with Graves' hyperthyroidism. The V gene is TRBV7-2, the J gene TRBJ2-6; TRBD1 is a possible D gene (5 bases). What was sequenced was blood. In DNA form, the CDR3 reads TGTGCCAGCAGCTTTCAGGGAACTGGGGCCAACGTCCTGACTTTC. Amino acid sequence: CASSFQGTGANVLTF.